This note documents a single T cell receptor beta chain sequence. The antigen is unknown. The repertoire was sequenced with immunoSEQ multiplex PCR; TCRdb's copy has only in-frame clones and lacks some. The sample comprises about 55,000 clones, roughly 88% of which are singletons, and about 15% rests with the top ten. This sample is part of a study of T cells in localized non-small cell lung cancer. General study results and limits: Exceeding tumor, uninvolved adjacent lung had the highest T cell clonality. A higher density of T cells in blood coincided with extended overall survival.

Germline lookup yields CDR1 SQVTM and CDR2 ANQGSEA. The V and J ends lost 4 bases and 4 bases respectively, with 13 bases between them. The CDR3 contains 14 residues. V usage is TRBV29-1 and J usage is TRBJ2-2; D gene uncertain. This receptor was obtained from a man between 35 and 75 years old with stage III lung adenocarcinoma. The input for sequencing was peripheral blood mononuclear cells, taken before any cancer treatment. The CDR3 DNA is TGCAGCGTTGTTAGGCTAGAGAGCACCGGGGAGCTGTTTTTT. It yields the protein CSVVRLESTGELFF.